Sequencing of this TCR beta chain was carried out in a study of blood T cell repertoires in COVID-19. Study-level background: Acute and convalescent COVID-19 samples came from the United States, Italy and Spain. Nucleic acid was either cDNA or gDNA, and it came from T cells, B-cell-depleted T cells, or PBMCs.

Here immunoSEQ multiplex PCR was the method, and the copy in TCRdb shows in-frame clones only, minus some. The data contain about 530,000 clones, roughly nine tenths of them seen just once; the ten biggest clones take up about 8%. V dropped 7 bases and J dropped 8 bases, with 6 bases sitting between them. The CDR3 is 10 amino acids. Germline loops: CDR1 MDHEN, CDR2 SYDVKM. Seattle enrolled patients during active infection and tracked them longitudinally. Source material: peripheral blood. The chain recombines TRBV28 with TRBJ2-1, with D uncertain. This clonotype was obtained from a woman aged 45 to 65 with COVID-19, enrolled during active disease. The CDR3 loop reads CASKYHEQFF. The CDR3 region has the DNA TGTGCCAGCAAATATCATGAGCAGTTCTTC.